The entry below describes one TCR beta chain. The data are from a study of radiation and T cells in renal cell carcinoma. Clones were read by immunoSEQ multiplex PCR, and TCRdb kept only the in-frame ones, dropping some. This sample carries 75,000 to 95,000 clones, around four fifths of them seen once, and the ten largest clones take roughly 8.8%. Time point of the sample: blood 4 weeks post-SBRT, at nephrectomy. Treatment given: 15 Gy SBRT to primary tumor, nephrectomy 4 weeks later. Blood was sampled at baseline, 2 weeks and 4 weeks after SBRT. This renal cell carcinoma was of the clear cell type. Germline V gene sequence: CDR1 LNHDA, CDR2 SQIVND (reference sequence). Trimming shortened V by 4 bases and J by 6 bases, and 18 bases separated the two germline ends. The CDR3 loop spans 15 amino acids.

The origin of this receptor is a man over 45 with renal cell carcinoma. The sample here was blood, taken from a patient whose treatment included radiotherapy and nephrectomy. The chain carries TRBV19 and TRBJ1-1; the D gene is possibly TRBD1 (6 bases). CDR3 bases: TGTGCCAGTAGTAATTACCCCCGGGGGGCCTCTGAAGCTTTCTTT. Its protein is CASSNYPRGASEAFF. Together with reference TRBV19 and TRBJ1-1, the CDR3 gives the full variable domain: DGGITQSPKYLFRKEGQNVTLSCEQNLNHDAMYWYRQDPGQGLRLIYYSQIVNDFQKGDIAEGYSVSREKKESFPLTVTSAQKNPTAFYLCASSNYPRGASEAFFGQGTRLTVV.